This entry describes one T cell receptor beta chain. This CDR3 spans 14 amino acids. CDR1 and CDR2 (germline): ENHRY, SYGVKD. V lost 6 bases and J lost 4; bases outside the gene matches: 8. The data originate from a study of glioma-infiltrating T cells. The iRepertoire nested amplicon-rescue multiplex PCR amplified TCR alpha and beta CDR3s from RNA. TCRdb fed the multiplex PCR reads into MiXCR, producing one record per CDR3 protein. The sample consists of under 150,000 distinct CDR3 sequences, about 22% of them appearing once. The chain couples TRBV10-3 to TRBJ1-2; TRBD1 matches at 7 bases. The sequencing sample was made of glioma tissue, nonneoplastic brain tissue, or PBMCs (not recorded which). The receptor's source is a human donor with low-grade glioma or glioblastoma, undergoing nonglioma brain surgery, or in good health (not recorded which). The chain's CDR3 is CAIRQGEKGYGYTF. The CDR3 DNA reads TGTGCCATCAGGCAGGGGGAAAAGGGCTATGGCTACACCTTC.